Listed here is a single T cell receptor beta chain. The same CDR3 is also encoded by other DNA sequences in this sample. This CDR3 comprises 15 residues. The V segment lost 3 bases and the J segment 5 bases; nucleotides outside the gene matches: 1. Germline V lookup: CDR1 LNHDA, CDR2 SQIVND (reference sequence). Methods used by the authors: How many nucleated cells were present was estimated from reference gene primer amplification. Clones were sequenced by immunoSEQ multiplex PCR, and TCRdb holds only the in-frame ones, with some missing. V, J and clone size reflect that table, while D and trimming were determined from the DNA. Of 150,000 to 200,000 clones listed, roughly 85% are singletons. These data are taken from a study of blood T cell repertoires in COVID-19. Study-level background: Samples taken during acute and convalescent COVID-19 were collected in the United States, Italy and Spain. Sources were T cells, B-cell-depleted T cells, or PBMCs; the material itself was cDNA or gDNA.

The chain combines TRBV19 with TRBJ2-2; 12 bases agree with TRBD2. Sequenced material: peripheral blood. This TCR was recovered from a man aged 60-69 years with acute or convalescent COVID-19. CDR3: CASSILAGGTGELFF. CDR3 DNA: TGTGCCAGTAGTATTCTAGCGGGAGGGACCGGGGAGCTGTTTTTT. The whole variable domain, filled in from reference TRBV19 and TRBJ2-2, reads DGGITQSPKYLFRKEGQNVTLSCEQNLNHDAMYWYRQDPGQGLRLIYYSQIVNDFQKGDIAEGYSVSREKKESFPLTVTSAQKNPTAFYLCASSILAGGTGELFFGEGSRLTVL.